This T cell receptor beta chain was identified during a study of T-cell memory formation after mild COVID-19. Study background: Across donors, TCR clusters were largely donor specific.

5'RACE primed at constant segments yielded TCR alpha and TCR beta cDNA libraries bearing sample barcodes and UMIs. TCRdb redid the calling of the 5' RACE reads with MiXCR, one entry per CDR3 protein. The sample contains 340,000 or so distinct CDR3 sequences, 10% to 15% of which appear only once. This CDR3 contains 14 residues. V lost 4 bases, J lost 6 bases, and 4 bases stayed unmatched. The V gene's germline CDR1 is SGHTA and CDR2 FQGNSA. Of note for this clonotype: The antigen remains undetermined.

Study-level findings and limits: CD4/CD8 balance held among clones contracting day 15 to 85, and later expanders leaned CD4+. The finding that pre-infection memory included some responding clones suggested that cross-reactive memory joined.

This TCR was recovered from a young man who had mild COVID-19 (a few samples of this study predate the infection). Cell type and time point are not known. The genes are TRBV7-2 and TRBJ2-5, with TRBD1 matching over 11 bases. The sequenced material came from PBMCs or a T cell subset sorted from them (not recorded which). CDR3 bases: TGTGCCAGCAGCTCGGACAGGGGGCGAAAGACCCAGTACTTC. It yields the protein CASSSDRGRKTQYF.